Each of the 27 T cell receptor beta chains below was sequenced from the same sample in a study of OX40 agonist ivuxolimab in advanced cancers. The protocol was immunoSEQ multiplex PCR, while the TCRdb copy is restricted to in-frame clones and leaves out a portion. The table has some 51,000 clones, around 86% seen once. The input for sequencing was CD4+ or CD8+ T cells sorted from blood, taken in a trial of the OX40 agonist ivuxolimab. The receptors were sampled from an adult with an advanced solid tumor such as melanoma, head and neck, liver or kidney cancer.

This chain links TRBV18 with TRBJ1-1; D might be TRBD1 (5 bases). CDR1 is KGHSH and CDR2 is LQKENI in the germline V gene. V dropped 0 bases and J dropped 14 bases, with 13 bases sitting between them. The CDR3 is made up of 12 amino acids. The CDR3 is CASSPPGGGIFF. Written as DNA, the CDR3 is TGTGCCAGCTCACCACCCGGGGGTGGTATATTCTTT.

The chain is built from TRBV27 and TRBJ1-4, with D perhaps TRBD1 (5 bases). V lost 1 base, J lost 6 bases, and 6 bases lay in between. The V gene's germline CDR1 is MNHEY and CDR2 SMNVEV (reference sequence). This CDR3 is built from 13 residues. For the CDR3, the DNA is TGTGCCAGCAGTTTATGGGGCGATGAAAAACTGTTTTTT. Translating gives CASSLWGDEKLFF.

This chain connects TRBV7-9 to TRBJ1-1; D perhaps matches TRBD1 (6 bases). CDR3 length: 15 amino acids. Trimming cost V 3 bases and J 0 bases, with 11 bases left between them. CDR1 SEHNR and CDR2 FQNEAQ come from the germline V gene (reference sequence). The CDR3 DNA is TGTGCCAGCAGCTTGACAGGCGGGATGAACACTGAAGCTTTCTTT. Encoded protein: CASSLTGGMNTEAFF. The variable domain in full, with the rest retrieved from reference TRBV7-9 and TRBJ1-1, is DTGVSQNPRHKITKRGQNVTFRCDPISEHNRLYWYRQTLGQGPEFLTYFQNEAQLEKSRLLSDRFSAERPKGSFSTLEIQRTEQGDSAMYLCASSLTGGMNTEAFFGQGTRLTVV.

CDR3 sequence: CSGRSSGANVLTF. The CDR3, as DNA: TGCAGCGGACGGAGCTCTGGGGCCAACGTCCTGACTTTC. This chain uses TRBV29-1 with TRBJ2-6; D not resolved. Germline-derived CDR1 and CDR2 are SQVTM and ANQGSEA. V lost 7 bases to trimming and J lost 0 bases, with 7 bases between them. There are 13 residues in the CDR3. Using reference TRBV29-1 and TRBJ2-6 for the parts outside the CDR3, the full variable domain is SAVISQKPSRDICQRGTSLTIQCQVDSQVTMMFWYRQQPGQSLTLIATANQGSEATYESGFVIDKFPISRPNLTFSTLTVSNMSPEDSSIYLCSGRSSGANVLTFGAGSRLTVL.

V is TRBV28 and J is TRBJ2-1, with TRBD1 matching 11 bases. J was trimmed by 3 bases and V by 6 bases; bases with no gene match: 7. Germline-derived CDR1 and CDR2 are MDHEN and SYDVKM. There are 16 residues in the CDR3. The CDR3 loop reads CASSPRDRGVYNEQFF. The DNA of the CDR3 is TGTGCCAGCAGCCCCCGGGACAGGGGGGTCTACAATGAGCAGTTCTTC.

The rearrangement joins TRBV2 to TRBJ2-5; D is uncertain. CDR3 length equals 12 residues. Germline V gene data show CDR1 as SNHLY and CDR2 as FYNNEI. Trimming removed 9 bases from V and 6 bases from J, with 14 bases in between. The CDR3 here is CASVRGGQTQYF. The DNA for the CDR3 is TGTGCCAGTGTGAGAGGTGGCCAGACCCAGTACTTC.

The genes are TRBV10-3 and TRBJ2-3, with TRBD1 matching over 7 bases. The V segment lost 0 bases and the J segment 2 bases; nucleotides outside the gene matches: 8. The germline gives CDR1 ENHRY, CDR2 SYGVKD. The CDR3 has 17 amino acids. The CDR3 DNA reads as TGTGCCATCAGTGAGTCAGGGACAGCCCCCATCACAGATACGCAGTATTTT. Encoded protein: CAISESGTAPITDTQYF.

The chain uses TRBV19 and TRBJ1-5, with 9 bases aligning to TRBD1. V trimming: 2 bases; J trimming: 6 bases; junction bases outside the gene matches: 8. This CDR3 has 16 amino acids. Per the germline V gene, CDR1 is LNHDA and CDR2 is SQIVND (reference sequence). The CDR3 here is CASSIRGQGWTQPQHF. In DNA, the CDR3 is TGTGCCAGTAGTATACGAGGACAGGGGTGGACTCAGCCCCAGCATTTT. Complete variable domain (other parts from reference TRBV19 and TRBJ1-5): DGGITQSPKYLFRKEGQNVTLSCEQNLNHDAMYWYRQDPGQGLRLIYYSQIVNDFQKGDIAEGYSVSREKKESFPLTVTSAQKNPTAFYLCASSIRGQGWTQPQHFGDGTRLSIL.

The V and J genes are TRBV28 and TRBJ2-1, with no clear D. CDR1 is MDHEN and CDR2 is SYDVKM in the germline V gene. Trimming took off 5 bases at V and 1 base at J, with 15 bases between the two ends. This CDR3 is built from 16 residues. CDR3 coding DNA: TGTGCCAGCAGTCTACACCTGACGGGTTCCTACAATGAGCAGTTCTTC. Translation: CASSLHLTGSYNEQFF. Full variable domain (rest looked up from reference TRBV28 and TRBJ2-1): DVKVTQSSRYLVKRTGEKVFLECVQDMDHENMFWYRQDPGLGLRLIYFSYDVKMKEKGDIPEGYSVSREKKERFSLILESASTNQTSMYLCASSLHLTGSYNEQFFGPGTRLTVL.

The genes are TRBV10-3 and TRBJ2-7, with D tentatively TRBD2 (6 bases). Germline loops: CDR1 ENHRY, CDR2 SYGVKD. V shed 0 bases and J shed 0 bases, with 9 bases lying between them. The CDR3 totals 15 residues. The CDR3 DNA sequence: TGTGCCATCAGTGAGTCTAGCGGCAGCTCCTACGAGCAGTACTTC. Translating gives CAISESSGSSYEQYF.

This sequence joins TRBV5-4 and TRBJ2-7, with TRBD1 matching 7 bases. Germline-derived CDR1 and CDR2 are SGHNT and YYREEE (reference sequence). J gave up 0 bases and V 0 bases, and 9 bases lay outside the gene matches. The length of the CDR3 is 17 residues. DNA for the CDR3: TGTGCCAGCAGCTTGGCAACCGGGACAGCCTACTCCTACGAGCAGTACTTC. Translation gives CASSLATGTAYSYEQYF.

The gene calls are TRBV4-1 and TRBJ1-5, with no clear D. Trimming cost V 2 bases and J 1 base, with 18 bases left between them. From germline, CDR1 is MGHRA and CDR2 YSYEKL. The length of the CDR3 is 18 residues. CDR3 region: CASSQRDKTLGSNQPQHF. CDR3 coding DNA: TGCGCCAGCAGCCAAAGGGATAAGACATTGGGGAGCAATCAGCCCCAGCATTTT.

This sequence joins TRBV30 and TRBJ1-2; 8 positions agree with TRBD1. Germline V lookup: CDR1 GTSNPN, CDR2 SVGIG (reference sequence). Trimming cost V 3 bases and J 8 bases; bases outside gene matches: 8. The CDR3 consists of 13 residues. The CDR3: CAWSAGQVGGYTF. CDR3 bases: TGTGCCTGGAGCGCGGGACAGGTCGGAGGCTACACCTTC.

This rearrangement joins TRBV6-4 to TRBJ2-3, with TRBD2 matching 8 bases. With V trimmed by 3 bases and J by 2 bases, 4 bases remained unmatched. Germline CDR1 is MRHNA and CDR2 is SNTAGT. This CDR3 spans 15 amino acids. Here the CDR3 reads CASSELAGSTDTQYF. CDR3 sequence (DNA): TGTGCCAGCAGTGAATTAGCGGGATCCACAGATACGCAGTATTTT.

The genes are TRBV6-1 and TRBJ2-7; D is unclear. The CDR3 consists of 15 residues. Germline V lookup: CDR1 MNHNS, CDR2 SASEGT. V shed 8 bases and J shed 0 bases, with 17 bases lying between them. CDR3 region: CASVGGQVISYEQYF. CDR3 coding DNA: TGTGCCAGCGTAGGTGGTCAGGTGATCTCCTACGAGCAGTACTTC.

The gene calls are TRBV6-1 and TRBJ2-1, with 10 bases aligning to TRBD2. The germline gives CDR1 MNHNS, CDR2 SASEGT. J gave up 2 bases and V 3 bases, and 1 base lay outside the gene matches. CDR3 length equals 15 residues. The CDR3 nucleotides read TGTGCCAGCAGTGAGCTAGCGGGGGCCTACAATGAGCAGTTCTTC. Its protein is CASSELAGAYNEQFF.

The V call is TRBV7-9, the J call TRBJ2-3, with D possibly matching TRBD1 (6 bases). The CDR3 covers 16 residues. Trimming took 5 bases from V and 3 from J, leaving 18 bases between them. Germline CDR1 is SEHNR and CDR2 is FQNEAQ (reference sequence). CDR3 residues: CASSPWTAAGTDTQYF. The CDR3 nucleotides are TGTGCCAGCAGCCCTTGGACAGCCGCGGGTACAGATACGCAGTATTTT.

The chain carries TRBV6-1 and TRBJ2-2; D gene uncertain. CDR3 length: 15 residues. Germline V lookup: CDR1 MNHNS, CDR2 SASEGT. The V end lost 7 bases, the J end lost 7 bases, and 19 bases lay between the germline ends. CDR3 sequence: CASTPNGLGSGELFF. The DNA for the CDR3 is TGTGCCAGCACCCCGAACGGATTGGGAAGCGGGGAGCTGTTTTTT.

This chain joins TRBV18 and TRBJ2-7; no clear D. Trimming shortened V by 5 bases and J by 6 bases, and 11 bases separated the two germline ends. CDR3 size: 12 residues. Germline V lookup: CDR1 KGHSH, CDR2 LQKENI. The CDR3 nucleotides are TGTGCCAGCTCAGGCACCCGTCGCGAGCAGTACTTC. It codes for CASSGTRREQYF.

This clone occurred once. The chain combines TRBV2 with TRBJ2-2; 9 positions match TRBD1. V shed 5 bases and J 1 base; nucleotides not matched to a gene: 2. Germline lookup yields CDR1 SNHLY and CDR2 FYNNEI. The CDR3 length is 15 residues. The CDR3 here is CASSRQGVNTGELFF. DNA of the CDR3: TGTGCCAGCAGTCGACAGGGGGTGAACACCGGGGAGCTGTTTTTT.

This clone came up a few times. J is TRBJ1-4 and V is TRBV6-5; unclear D gene. This CDR3 spans 15 amino acids. Trimming cost V 6 bases and J 7 bases, with 18 bases left between them. In germline, CDR1 is MNHEY, CDR2 SVGAGI. This CDR3 is CASSLIAAFVEKLFF. As DNA, the CDR3 is TGTGCCAGCAGCCTCATTGCCGCTTTTGTTGAAAAACTGTTTTTT.

The V and J genes are TRBV9 and TRBJ2-1; perhaps TRBD2 as D (6 bases). This CDR3 spans 15 amino acids. Germline CDR1 is SGDLS and CDR2 is YYNGEE. The germline V and J ends were trimmed by 3 bases and 0 bases, with 10 bases remaining between them. This CDR3 is CASSASGPSYNEQFF. For the CDR3, the DNA is TGTGCCAGCAGCGCAAGCGGGCCCTCCTACAATGAGCAGTTCTTC.

This clone was counted between two and nine times. The V and J genes are TRBV6-1 and TRBJ2-3, with D hard to call. Germline loops: CDR1 MNHNS, CDR2 SASEGT. The CDR3 extends over 15 amino acids. Trimming removed 5 bases at V and 2 bases at J, with 14 bases between. CDR3 DNA sequence: TGTGCCAGCAGTCTTACGCGCCTTCACACAGATACGCAGTATTTT. Translation: CASSLTRLHTDTQYF.

V gene TRBV2 combines with J gene TRBJ2-7; 11 positions agree with TRBD2. The CDR3 extends over 16 amino acids. Germline V lookup: CDR1 SNHLY, CDR2 FYNNEI. Trimming cost V 2 bases and J 7 bases; bases outside gene matches: 10. CDR3 residues: CASSELGGLAGGEQYF. The CDR3 DNA follows: TGTGCCAGCAGTGAACTCGGAGGGCTAGCGGGAGGAGAGCAGTACTTC. Full variable domain (outside the CDR3, taken from reference TRBV2 and TRBJ2-7): EPEVTQTPSHQVTQMGQEVILRCVPISNHLYFYWYRQILGQKVEFLVSFYNNEISEKSEIFDDQFSVERPDGSNFTLKIRSTKLEDSAMYFCASSELGGLAGGEQYFGPGTRLTVT.

This chain connects TRBV6-6 to TRBJ2-4, with 11 nucleotides matching TRBD2. CDR3 length: 14 residues. V trimming: 8 bases; J trimming: 8 bases; junction bases outside the gene matches: 8. Germline V lookup: CDR1 MNHNY, CDR2 SVGAGI (reference sequence). CDR3 bases: TGTGCCAGCCAAAGTAGCGGGAGGGTAGACATTCAGTACTTC. Translation gives CASQSSGRVDIQYF.

The chain joins TRBV29-1 to TRBJ2-6, with 11 nucleotides matching TRBD1. Per germline, CDR1 SQVTM and CDR2 ANQGSEA. CDR3 size: 16 residues. Losses at the gene ends were 4 bases for V and 2 bases for J; bases not matched to a gene: 4. CDR3 region: CSVGDRGLAGANVLTF. CDR3 in DNA: TGCAGCGTTGGGGACAGGGGGTTAGCTGGGGCCAACGTCCTGACTTTC.

V is TRBV28 and J is TRBJ2-6; D is uncertain. The germline V gene encodes CDR1 MDHEN and CDR2 SYDVKM. The CDR3 extends over 15 amino acids. V lost 5 bases and J lost 2, with 10 bases in between. CDR3 protein: CASSTIGAGANVLTF. CDR3 nucleotide sequence: TGTGCCAGCAGTACCATAGGTGCTGGGGCCAACGTCCTGACTTTC.